This TCR beta chain was recovered during a study of cytomegalovirus exposure and HLA in healthy donors. Study at large: According to later analysis, the same platform produced the 120 validation and approximately 630 first-cohort repertoires.

V was shortened by 0 bases and J by 0 bases, with 6 bases between the two germline ends. CDR3 length: 15 residues. The germline V gene encodes CDR1 LGHNA and CDR2 YNFKEQ. Some clones are missing from TCRdb's copy, which holds only in-frame ones; the method was immunoSEQ multiplex PCR. Here the sample spans 50,000 to 80,000 clones, 85% to 95% being singletons. The donors were members of the validation cohort comprising about 130 subjects, separate from the approximately 710-subject first cohort. The origin of this receptor is a young woman in good health and CMV-seropositive. The rearrangement links TRBV4-2 to TRBJ2-1, with unresolved D. The sample was PBMCs. CDR3 DNA sequence: TGTGCCAGCAGCCAAGACACGGGCTCCTACAATGAGCAGTTCTTC. This codes for CASSQDTGSYNEQFF.